This T cell receptor (beta chain) was obtained from a study of identical twins. The sample holds a few counts of this clonotype. Template switching created a universal primer site, and the cDNA included unique molecular identifiers. Using its own MiXCR run on the 5' RACE reads, TCRdb lists one record per CDR3 protein. Here the sample spans about 390,000 distinct CDR3 sequences, about 9% being singletons. CDR3 size: 18 residues. J lost 5 bases, V lost 1 base, and 15 bases had no gene match. Germline CDR1 and CDR2: SGHRS and YFSETQ. The source of this sequence is a woman aged 50 to 65 in good health. The chain couples TRBV5-1 to TRBJ2-5; TRBD1 matches 9 bases. The sequenced material came from naive T cells sorted from blood. The CDR3 sequence: CASSLQRGQGRRKETQYF. The CDR3 DNA reads as TGCGCCAGCAGCTTGCAGAGAGGACAGGGGCGGAGAAAGGAGACCCAGTACTTC. Supplemented by reference TRBV5-1 and TRBJ2-5, the full variable domain reads KAGVTQTPRYLIKTRGQQVTLSCSPISGHRSVSWYQQTPGQGLQFLFEYFSETQRNKGNFPGRFSGRQFSNSRSEMNVSTLELGDSALYLCASSLQRGQGRRKETQYFGPGTRLLVL.